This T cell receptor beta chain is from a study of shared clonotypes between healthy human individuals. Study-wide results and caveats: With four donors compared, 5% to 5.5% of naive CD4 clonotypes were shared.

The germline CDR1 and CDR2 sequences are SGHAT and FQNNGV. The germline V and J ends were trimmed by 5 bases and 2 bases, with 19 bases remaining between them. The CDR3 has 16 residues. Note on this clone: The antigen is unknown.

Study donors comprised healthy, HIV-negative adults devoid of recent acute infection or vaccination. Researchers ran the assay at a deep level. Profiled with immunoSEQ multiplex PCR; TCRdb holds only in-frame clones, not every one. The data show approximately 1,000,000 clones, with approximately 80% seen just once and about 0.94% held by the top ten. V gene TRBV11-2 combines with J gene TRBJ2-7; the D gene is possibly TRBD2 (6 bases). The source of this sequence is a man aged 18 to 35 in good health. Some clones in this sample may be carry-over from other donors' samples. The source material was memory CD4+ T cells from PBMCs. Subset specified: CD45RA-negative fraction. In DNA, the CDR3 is TGTGCCAGCAGCATAGGGGACTGGGGGGTCGCCTACGAGCAGTACTTC. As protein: CASSIGDWGVAYEQYF.